This T cell receptor beta chain was found in a study of blood T cell repertoires in COVID-19. The germline V gene encodes CDR1 MDHEN and CDR2 SYDVKM. V lost 1 base and J lost 6, with 14 bases in between. The CDR3 runs to 15 residues. Method: immunoSEQ multiplex PCR; TCRdb's copy keeps in-frame clones and lacks some. The table has over 95,000 clones, around 89% seen once; the top ten hold over 4%. The receptor comes from a woman aged 45-65 years with acute or convalescent COVID-19. Sequenced sample: peripheral blood. The chain employs TRBV28 and TRBJ2-3, with D maybe TRBD2 (5 bases). CDR3 region: CASSLSGFSGDTQYF. CDR3 in DNA: TGTGCCAGCAGTTTATCAGGTTTTTCGGGGGATACGCAGTATTTT.